Listed here are 25 T cell receptor beta chains from one sample, sequenced in a study of cytomegalovirus exposure and HLA in healthy donors. PCR employed 60 Vbeta and 13 Jbeta primers. Here immunoSEQ multiplex PCR was the method, and the copy in TCRdb shows in-frame clones only, minus some. This table lists tens of thousands of clones. Material for sequencing was PBMCs. These receptors were taken from a man in his forties or fifties in good health and CMV-seronegative.

This CDR3 is CASSVGEPRSTDNEQFF. CDR3 DNA: TGTGCCAGCAGCGTAGGAGAGCCCCGGAGTACTGACAATGAGCAGTTCTTC. The rearrangement joins TRBV9 to TRBJ2-1; D unclear. Trimming shortened V by 0 bases and J by 5 bases, and 18 bases separated the two germline ends. Germline assignment: CDR1 SGDLS and CDR2 YYNGEE. The CDR3 runs 17 residues.

The chain combines TRBV9 with TRBJ2-1; TRBD2 matches at 13 bases. Trimming removed 0 bases from V and 5 bases from J; junction bases left unmatched: 5. Germline CDR1 SGDLS, CDR2 YYNGEE. This CDR3 comprises 17 residues. Here the CDR3 DNA reads TGTGCCAGCAGCGTAGAGGCGGGACTAGCGGGAAACAATGAGCAGTTCTTC. Encoded protein: CASSVEAGLAGNNEQFF.

The chain joins TRBV4-1 to TRBJ1-2; 7 positions match TRBD1. The junction had 4 bases not matched to a gene; V was cut back by 3 bases and J by 0 bases. Looked up from germline, CDR1 is MGHRA and CDR2 is YSYEKL. The CDR3 loop spans 15 amino acids. The DNA for the CDR3 is TGCGCCAGCAGCCACCCCGACAGGGCTAACTATGGCTACACCTTC. The encoded protein is CASSHPDRANYGYTF.

J is TRBJ1-1 and V is TRBV7-3, with D tentatively TRBD1 (5 bases). V lost 4 bases and J lost 4, with 10 bases in between. In germline, CDR1 is SGHTA, CDR2 FQGTGA. The CDR3 has 13 amino acids. In DNA form, the CDR3 reads TGTGCCAGCAGCTCAGGGTTGGGCACTGAAGCTTTCTTT. It codes for CASSSGLGTEAFF.

The chain is built from TRBV7-2 and TRBJ2-7; TRBD2 agrees at 10 bases. The V gene's germline CDR1 is SGHTA and CDR2 FQGNSA. V gave up 5 bases and J gave up 6 bases; unmatched junction bases: 10. The CDR3 extends over 15 amino acids. The CDR3 region is CASSTYLAGVGEQYF. The CDR3 nucleotides read TGTGCCAGCAGCACCTATCTAGCGGGAGTCGGCGAGCAGTACTTC.

The chain employs TRBV29-1 and TRBJ2-1; TRBD1 aligns across 7 bases. The CDR3 sequence is 12 residues long. Losses at the gene ends were 4 bases for V and 12 bases for J; bases not matched to a gene: 9. Germline-derived CDR1 and CDR2 are SQVTM and ANQGSEA. The DNA of the CDR3 is TGCAGCGTTGTCCGGCAGACAGGGACGCAGTTCTTC. It encodes CSVVRQTGTQFF.

This rearrangement joins TRBV5-6 to TRBJ1-1; TRBD1 might be the D (5 bases). V dropped 2 bases and J dropped 1 base, with 9 bases sitting between them. There are 14 residues in the CDR3. Germline assignment: CDR1 SGHDT and CDR2 YYEEEE. The CDR3 sequence: CASSFRVWNTEAFF. As DNA, the CDR3 is TGTGCCAGCAGCTTCAGGGTATGGAACACTGAAGCTTTCTTT. Supplemented by reference TRBV5-6 and TRBJ1-1, the full variable domain reads DAGVTQSPTHLIKTRGQQVTLRCSPKSGHDTVSWYQQALGQGPQFIFQYYEEEERQRGNFPDRFSGHQFPNYSSELNVNALLLGDSALYLCASSFRVWNTEAFFGQGTRLTVV.

The V gene is TRBV30, the J gene TRBJ2-7; 8 positions match TRBD1. CDR1 and CDR2 (germline): GTSNPN, SVGIG (reference sequence). With 8 bases clipped from V and 0 bases from J, the junction kept 3 bases outside the gene matches. This CDR3 has 12 amino acids. CDR3 DNA sequence: TGTGCCGGACAGGGTGTCTCCTACGAGCAGTACTTC. Amino acids: CAGQGVSYEQYF.

The chain couples TRBV19 to TRBJ2-7; 7 nucleotides align to TRBD2. The CDR3 spans 14 residues. CDR1 LNHDA and CDR2 SQIVND come from the germline V gene (reference sequence). V trimming: 3 bases; J trimming: 2 bases; junction bases outside the gene matches: 4. The CDR3 spells CASSMGGSAYEQYF. In DNA form, the CDR3 reads TGTGCCAGTAGTATGGGCGGGAGCGCCTACGAGCAGTACTTC.

On this clone itself: Other nucleotide sequences in the sample specify the same CDR3. V gene TRBV19 combines with J gene TRBJ1-1; tentatively, D is TRBD1 (6 bases). V lost 1 base and J lost 0, with 12 bases in between. The CDR3 length is 16 residues. CDR1 LNHDA and CDR2 SQIVND come from the germline V gene (reference sequence). The CDR3: CASSIARGQMNTEAFF. In DNA form, the CDR3 reads TGTGCCAGTAGTATAGCCCGCGGACAGATGAACACTGAAGCTTTCTTT.

The chain couples TRBV9 to TRBJ2-7; a weak D match, TRBD1 (5 bases). Germline V gene data show CDR1 as SGDLS and CDR2 as YYNGEE. The CDR3 is 14 residues long. V was pared by 3 bases and J by 2 bases, with 12 bases between. The CDR3 region has the DNA TGTGCCAGCAGCGCGACAGTAGACCCCTACGAGCAGTACTTC. Protein: CASSATVDPYEQYF.

V gene TRBV6-1 combines with J gene TRBJ2-2; maybe TRBD1 (6 bases). Germline assignment: CDR1 MNHNS and CDR2 SASEGT. The V gene lost 11 bases and the J gene lost 4 bases, with 14 bases spanning the gap. CDR3 length: 13 residues. CDR3 coding DNA: TGTGCCTGCGTGGGGGACATCACCGGGGAGCTGTTTTTT. Residues: CACVGDITGELFF.

The chain links TRBV30 to TRBJ1-1; D is possibly TRBD1 (6 bases). Deletions cut 4 bases from V and 1 base from J, with 10 bases between. This CDR3 comprises 13 residues. Germline CDR1 and CDR2: GTSNPN and SVGIG (reference sequence). The CDR3 bases are TGTGCCTGGATAACAGGGTGGAACACTGAAGCTTTCTTT. It encodes CAWITGWNTEAFF. The full variable domain, rest sourced from reference TRBV30 and TRBJ1-1, is SQTIHQWPATLVQPVGSPLSLECTVEGTSNPNLYWYRQAAGRGLQLLFYSVGIGQISSEVPQNLSASRPQDRQFILSSKKLLLSDSGFYLCAWITGWNTEAFFGQGTRLTVV.

This sequence joins TRBV28 and TRBJ1-1, with no clear D. This CDR3 is built from 16 residues. Germline loops: CDR1 MDHEN, CDR2 SYDVKM. The V gene lost 2 bases and the J gene lost 5 bases, with 18 bases spanning the gap. CDR3 protein: CASSLEGRLTRTEAFF. In DNA, the CDR3 is TGTGCCAGCAGTTTAGAGGGTCGACTAACGAGGACTGAAGCTTTCTTT.

The V and J genes are TRBV27 and TRBJ2-7; D is ambiguous. The CDR3 consists of 14 residues. V lost 1 base to trimming and J lost 0 bases, with 7 bases between them. Germline V gene sequence: CDR1 MNHEY, CDR2 SMNVEV (reference sequence). CDR3 DNA sequence: TGTGCCAGCAGTTTATGGGCAGGCTCCTACGAGCAGTACTTC. This encodes CASSLWAGSYEQYF.

The chain is built from TRBV6-5 and TRBJ1-5; the D is unclear. Per the germline V gene, CDR1 is MNHEY and CDR2 is SVGAGI. Trimming shortened V by 5 bases and J by 4 bases, and 12 bases separated the two germline ends. This CDR3 region has 14 residues. CDR3 loop: CASSRNNINQPQHF. CDR3 in DNA: TGTGCCAGCAGTCGAAACAACATTAATCAGCCCCAGCATTTT.

The chain links TRBV7-2 to TRBJ2-4; 10 bases are a match to TRBD2. The germline V gene encodes CDR1 SGHTA and CDR2 FQGNSA. The CDR3 spans 18 residues. The V gene end was trimmed by 0 bases and the J gene end by 0 bases; junction bases not matched to a gene: 5. The CDR3 DNA reads TGTGCCAGCAGCTTAGCGCTAGCGGGGGACCTAGCCAAAAACATTCAGTACTTC. Encoded protein: CASSLALAGDLAKNIQYF.

V is TRBV2 and J is TRBJ2-2, with 9 bases fitting TRBD1. CDR3 length equals 14 residues. Germline CDR1 SNHLY, CDR2 FYNNEI. The V segment lost 8 bases and the J segment 7 bases; nucleotides outside the gene matches: 8. CDR3 sequence reads: CASGLDRGGGELFF. CDR3 DNA: TGTGCCAGCGGATTGGACAGGGGCGGCGGGGAGCTGTTTTTT.

The chain recombines TRBV30 with TRBJ2-3; 9 bases match TRBD1. Germline CDR1 reads GTSNPN; CDR2 reads SVGIG (reference sequence). This CDR3 has 13 amino acids. Losses at the gene ends were 3 bases for V and 3 bases for J; bases not matched to a gene: 1. CDR3 nucleotide sequence: TGTGCCTGGAGGGACAGGGGTACAGATACGCAGTATTTT. Translating gives CAWRDRGTDTQYF.

The J gene is TRBJ1-5, the V gene TRBV6-6; a weak D match, TRBD1 (5 bases). Germline assignment: CDR1 MNHNY and CDR2 SVGAGI (reference sequence). V was shortened by 4 bases and J by 2 bases, with 12 bases between the two germline ends. There are 15 residues in the CDR3. The CDR3 is CASSFREVGNQPQHF. Here the CDR3 DNA reads TGTGCCAGCAGTTTCAGGGAAGTGGGCAATCAGCCCCAGCATTTT.

This chain uses TRBV7-3 with TRBJ2-6; 8 bases line up with TRBD1. The trim removed 5 bases at V and 2 bases at J, leaving 2 bases unmatched. Germline lookup yields CDR1 SGHTA and CDR2 FQGTGA. This CDR3 spans 15 amino acids. CDR3 nucleotide sequence: TGTGCCAGCAGCCCAGGGGGCACTGGGGCCAACGTCCTGACTTTC. This codes for CASSPGGTGANVLTF.

The chain recombines TRBV2 with TRBJ2-7; D might be TRBD1 (6 bases). Germline lookup yields CDR1 SNHLY and CDR2 FYNNEI. Deletions cut 7 bases from V and 0 bases from J, with 13 bases between. This CDR3 has 14 amino acids. The CDR3 loop is CASNTRGTSYEQYF. The CDR3 DNA reads TGTGCCAGCAACACCAGGGGTACCTCCTACGAGCAGTACTTC.

The chain joins TRBV11-3 to TRBJ2-1, with TRBD2 identical over 7 bases. Germline V gene data show CDR1 as SGHNT and CDR2 as YENEEA. With V trimmed by 1 base and J by 2 bases, 5 bases remained unmatched. CDR3 size: 16 residues. This chain's CDR3 is CASSLGRRETYNEQFF. The CDR3 nucleotides are TGTGCCAGCAGCTTAGGGAGGCGGGAGACCTACAATGAGCAGTTCTTC. The full variable domain, rest sourced from reference TRBV11-3 and TRBJ2-1, is EAGVVQSPRYKIIEKKQPVAFWCNPISGHNTLYWYLQNLGQGPELLIRYENEEAVDDSQLPKDRFSAERLKGVDSTLKIQPAELGDSAVYLCASSLGRRETYNEQFFGPGTRLTVL.

The V and J genes are TRBV30 and TRBJ2-1; D gene unclear. The V end was cut by 2 bases, the J end by 12 bases, with 14 bases between. This CDR3 is 12 amino acids long. Germline assignment: CDR1 GTSNPN and CDR2 SVGIG (reference sequence). CDR3 sequence (DNA): TGTGCCTGGAGTATGACGGATGGCGGGCAGTTCTTC. Protein sequence: CAWSMTDGGQFF.

The rearrangement links TRBV2 to TRBJ1-2; D gene uncertain. Trimming took 1 base from V and 8 from J, leaving 8 bases between them. CDR3 length equals 12 residues. Per germline, CDR1 SNHLY and CDR2 FYNNEI. The CDR3 region is CASSEDNLGYTF. The CDR3 nucleotides read TGTGCCAGCAGTGAAGACAATCTCGGCTACACCTTC.